This T cell receptor (beta chain) was observed in a study of blood T cell repertoires in COVID-19. Study-level background: Sites across the United States, Italy and Spain contributed samples from acute and convalescent COVID-19. PBMCs, B-cell-depleted T cells, or T cells were the source of the cDNA or gDNA that made up the material.

The V gene end was trimmed by 4 bases and the J gene end by 4 bases; junction bases not matched to a gene: 7. CDR1 KGHSH and CDR2 LQKENI come from the germline V gene. The CDR3 runs to 14 residues. Original processing notes: Estimated nucleated cell counts came from reference gene primer amplification. Using immunoSEQ multiplex PCR, the repertoire was profiled, and TCRdb retains in-frame clones only, with some absent. V, J and clone size were drawn from that table, and D and trimming were deduced from the DNA. This table holds approximately 470,000 clones, 70% to 90% found once. V usage is TRBV18 and J usage is TRBJ2-7; 7 nucleotides agree with TRBD2. The receptor was derived from a human donor in a cohort sampled during active COVID-19. Sequencing used peripheral blood. The CDR3: CASSREGGPYEQYF. CDR3 coding DNA: TGTGCCAGCTCACGGGAGGGAGGGCCTTACGAGCAGTACTTC.